A single sample gave rise to the 32 T cell receptor beta chains below, sequenced in a study of PD-L1 blockade in urothelial cancer. The time point here: pretreatment peripheral blood. The protocol was immunoSEQ multiplex PCR, while the TCRdb copy is restricted to in-frame clones and leaves out a portion. The sample gives fewer than 85,000 clones, 84% of which show up once; roughly 8.3% is in the top ten. Here the sequenced sample was PBMCs, taken around atezolizumab (anti-PD-L1) treatment. Receptor source: a woman aged 70-85 years with urothelial cancer.

This chain uses TRBV27 with TRBJ1-2; D possibly corresponds to TRBD1 (5 bases). The V gene lost 6 bases and the J gene lost 4 bases, with 15 bases spanning the gap. The CDR3 is 14 amino acids. Germline CDR1 and CDR2: MNHEY and SMNVEV (reference sequence). The CDR3 region has the DNA TGTGCCAGCAGCTGGACATCTGCGAGCTATGGCTACACCTTC. Residues: CASSWTSASYGYTF.

The gene calls are TRBV10-3 and TRBJ2-2; 8 nucleotides line up with TRBD2. This CDR3 contains 15 residues. Unmatched junction bases numbered 6, after V lost 3 bases and J lost 6 bases. In germline, CDR1 is ENHRY, CDR2 SYGVKD. CDR3 sequence (DNA): TGTGCCATCAGTGAAGGGACTAGTTTCCCCGGGGAGCTGTTTTTT. Protein sequence: CAISEGTSFPGELFF.

The chain has TRBV5-1 and TRBJ2-6; D is perhaps TRBD1 (5 bases). Trimming removed 4 bases from V and 0 bases from J, with 11 bases in between. CDR3 length: 16 amino acids. Germline CDR1 SGHRS, CDR2 YFSETQ. The CDR3 nucleotides are TGCGCCAGCAGCCACAGGATGACCTCTGGGGCCAACGTCCTGACTTTC. Its protein is CASSHRMTSGANVLTF.

The V gene is TRBV7-2, the J gene TRBJ1-4; 9 nucleotides match TRBD1. The CDR3 consists of 15 residues. V was pared by 4 bases and J by 5 bases, with 5 bases of the junction left unmatched. Germline CDR1 reads SGHTA; CDR2 reads FQGNSA. The CDR3 DNA reads as TGTGCCAGCAGCTCAACCGGGACAGGGAATGAAAAACTGTTTTTT. Translation gives CASSSTGTGNEKLFF.

The chain has TRBV18 and TRBJ1-1, with TRBD1 matching over 7 bases. The V gene's germline CDR1 is KGHSH and CDR2 LQKENI. The CDR3 contains 17 residues. V was pared by 5 bases and J by 3 bases, with 15 bases of the junction left unmatched. DNA of the CDR3: TGTGCCAGCTCATCGTACTTAGACAGGGTGGGGGACACTGAAGCTTTCTTT. Translation gives CASSSYLDRVGDTEAFF.

This clone was seen just once. This chain connects TRBV7-3 to TRBJ2-2; 10 nucleotides line up with TRBD2. The J segment lost 6 bases and the V segment lost 0 bases, leaving 4 bases of the junction unmatched. The CDR3 covers 16 residues. Germline values: CDR1 SGHTA, CDR2 FQGTGA. The CDR3 sequence is CASSLTSGRAAGELFF. Here the CDR3 DNA reads TGTGCCAGCAGCTTAACAAGCGGGAGGGCCGCCGGGGAGCTGTTTTTT. Supplemented by reference TRBV7-3 and TRBJ2-2, the full variable domain reads GAGVSQTPSNKVTEKGKYVELRCDPISGHTALYWYRQSLGQGPEFLIYFQGTGAADDSGLPNDRFFAVRPEGSVSTLKIQRTERGDSAVYLCASSLTSGRAAGELFFGEGSRLTVL.

The genes are TRBV10-3 and TRBJ1-5, with D possibly being TRBD1 (5 bases). This CDR3 region has 13 residues. V was trimmed by 5 bases and J by 5 bases, leaving 10 bases between them. Germline V lookup: CDR1 ENHRY, CDR2 SYGVKD. This CDR3 reads CAISQDSDQPQHF. The CDR3 DNA follows: TGTGCCATCAGTCAAGACAGCGATCAGCCCCAGCATTTT.

The gene calls are TRBV2 and TRBJ2-1; 8 positions agree with TRBD1. Germline CDR1 is SNHLY and CDR2 is FYNNEI. V lost 5 bases to trimming and J lost 4 bases; unmatched junction nucleotides: 7. This CDR3 spans 15 amino acids. In DNA, the CDR3 is TGTGCCAGCAGTCCTGGGGACAGGCCATACAATGAGCAGTTCTTC. This translates into CASSPGDRPYNEQFF. Together with reference TRBV2 and TRBJ2-1, the CDR3 gives the full variable domain: EPEVTQTPSHQVTQMGQEVILRCVPISNHLYFYWYRQILGQKVEFLVSFYNNEISEKSEIFDDQFSVERPDGSNFTLKIRSTKLEDSAMYFCASSPGDRPYNEQFFGPGTRLTVL.

The chain carries TRBV4-1 and TRBJ1-1; maybe TRBD1 (5 bases). The V gene lost 1 base and the J gene lost 5 bases, with 11 bases spanning the gap. The CDR3 is made up of 14 amino acids. The germline V gene has CDR1 MGHRA and CDR2 YSYEKL. As DNA, the CDR3 is TGCGCCAGCAGCCAAGTCGGGGGGGGAACTGAAGCTTTCTTT. Residues: CASSQVGGGTEAFF.

The chain links TRBV4-3 to TRBJ1-2; 8 bases map to TRBD1. This CDR3 has 16 residues. Germline values: CDR1 LGHNA, CDR2 YSLEER. The V gene end was trimmed by 1 base and the J gene end by 7 bases; junction bases not matched to a gene: 11. The CDR3 nucleotides are TGCGCCAGCAGCCAAGCCCACGGGACAGACAGGGGTGGCTACACCTTC. This gives the protein CASSQAHGTDRGGYTF.

The V call is TRBV19, the J call TRBJ2-7, with 8 bases that match TRBD1. Germline V gives CDR1 LNHDA, CDR2 SQIVND (reference sequence). V trimming: 4 bases; J trimming: 3 bases; junction bases outside the gene matches: 5. CDR3 length: 14 residues. The DNA of the CDR3 is TGTGCCAGTAGTACACCGGGACAGGACTACGAGCAGTACTTC. Its translation is CASSTPGQDYEQYF. The variable domain in full, completed from reference TRBV19 and TRBJ2-7, reads DGGITQSPKYLFRKEGQNVTLSCEQNLNHDAMYWYRQDPGQGLRLIYYSQIVNDFQKGDIAEGYSVSREKKESFPLTVTSAQKNPTAFYLCASSTPGQDYEQYFGPGTRLTVT.

V usage is TRBV7-8 and J usage is TRBJ1-2, with 8 bases identical to TRBD1. V trimming: 4 bases; J trimming: 8 bases; junction bases outside the gene matches: 9. Germline CDR1 reads SGHVS; CDR2 reads FQNEAQ. CDR3 size: 14 residues. The CDR3 sequence is CASSWSRTGRGYTF. The CDR3, as DNA: TGTGCCAGCAGCTGGAGCCGGACAGGGAGAGGCTACACCTTC.

CDR3 region: CASSLARDRSSNEKLFF. The DNA of the CDR3 is TGCGCCAGCAGCTTGGCCCGGGACAGGTCGAGTAATGAAAAACTGTTTTTT. The chain links TRBV5-1 to TRBJ1-4; 8 nucleotides match TRBD1. V gave up 0 bases and J gave up 4 bases; unmatched junction bases: 8. Germline V gives CDR1 SGHRS, CDR2 YFSETQ. The CDR3 is 17 amino acids.

The chain has TRBV28 and TRBJ2-1; 8 bases are a match to TRBD2. This CDR3 spans 17 amino acids. The V gene's germline CDR1 is MDHEN and CDR2 SYDVKM. With 5 bases clipped from V and 4 bases from J, the junction kept 13 bases outside the gene matches. The CDR3 spells CASSLSSGTRGYNEQFF. In DNA, the CDR3 is TGTGCCAGCAGTCTATCCTCCGGGACTAGGGGTTACAATGAGCAGTTCTTC. The entire variable domain, with the rest obtained from reference TRBV28 and TRBJ2-1, is as follows: DVKVTQSSRYLVKRTGEKVFLECVQDMDHENMFWYRQDPGLGLRLIYFSYDVKMKEKGDIPEGYSVSREKKERFSLILESASTNQTSMYLCASSLSSGTRGYNEQFFGPGTRLTVL.

A few counts support this clone. The chain recombines TRBV28 with TRBJ1-1; 10 nucleotides line up with TRBD1. The V gene end was trimmed by 5 bases and the J gene end by 6 bases; junction bases not matched to a gene: 6. The germline CDR1 and CDR2 sequences are MDHEN and SYDVKM. The length of the CDR3 is 14 residues. CDR3 nucleotide sequence: TGTGCCAGCAGTACGACAGGGGGCGCGGCTGAAGCTTTCTTT. This sequence encodes CASSTTGGAAEAFF.

The gene calls are TRBV30 and TRBJ2-7; 13 bases align to TRBD2. The V gene's germline CDR1 is GTSNPN and CDR2 SVGIG (reference sequence). Germline trimming cut 0 bases from V and 2 bases from J; bases unmatched to any gene: 1. This CDR3 comprises 15 residues. The CDR3 DNA reads as TGTGCCTGGAGTGTACTAGCGGGAGGGACCTACGAGCAGTACTTC. Protein: CAWSVLAGGTYEQYF. The variable domain in full, completed from reference TRBV30 and TRBJ2-7, reads SQTIHQWPATLVQPVGSPLSLECTVEGTSNPNLYWYRQAAGRGLQLLFYSVGIGQISSEVPQNLSASRPQDRQFILSSKKLLLSDSGFYLCAWSVLAGGTYEQYFGPGTRLTVT.

This sequence joins TRBV7-9 and TRBJ2-7, with D possibly being TRBD1 (6 bases). Trimming stripped 1 base from V and 1 base from J, with 11 bases between. This CDR3 has 15 amino acids. CDR1 is SEHNR, CDR2 FQNEAQ, per germline (reference sequence). The CDR3 DNA is TGTGCCAGCAGCTTAGGGGCAGGGGTTTCCTACGAGCAGTACTTC. Protein sequence: CASSLGAGVSYEQYF.

The rearrangement joins TRBV6-5 to TRBJ2-7; TRBD1 aligns across 9 bases. The CDR3 covers 14 residues. Germline V gene data show CDR1 as MNHEY and CDR2 as SVGAGI. V trimming: 5 bases; J trimming: 6 bases; junction bases outside the gene matches: 8. This chain's CDR3 is CASSPLTGGFEQYF. The CDR3 nucleotides read TGTGCCAGCAGTCCCCTGACAGGGGGGTTCGAGCAGTACTTC.

CDR3 in amino acids: CATSRALLAGTYNEQFF. The CDR3 region has the DNA TGTGCCACCAGCAGAGCTCTTCTAGCGGGCACCTACAATGAGCAGTTCTTC. The chain links TRBV15 to TRBJ2-1; TRBD2 matches 8 bases. V dropped 1 base and J dropped 2; count of bases not matched to a gene: 7. The CDR3 covers 17 residues. Germline loops: CDR1 LNHNV, CDR2 YYDKDF (reference sequence).

The rearrangement joins TRBV18 to TRBJ2-7, with TRBD1 matching 9 bases. The germline CDR1 and CDR2 sequences are KGHSH and LQKENI. Trimming took 0 bases from V and 7 from J; bases not matched to a gene: 4. The CDR3 contains 14 residues. The CDR3 loop reads CASSPPGTGREQYF. DNA for the CDR3: TGTGCCAGCTCACCACCAGGGACAGGGAGGGAGCAGTACTTC.

This sequence joins TRBV2 and TRBJ1-5, with D possibly matching TRBD1 (6 bases). The V and J ends lost 6 bases and 1 base respectively, with 7 bases between them. This CDR3 has 13 residues. Germline V gene lookup returns CDR1 SNHLY and CDR2 FYNNEI. CDR3 nucleotides: TGTGCCAGCAGGAGGGGGAGCAATCAGCCCCAGCATTTT. This codes for CASRRGSNQPQHF.

The J gene is TRBJ2-5, the V gene TRBV18; 7 bases are a match to TRBD1. With 4 bases clipped from V and 5 bases from J, the junction kept 4 bases outside the gene matches. Germline CDR1 is KGHSH and CDR2 is LQKENI. The CDR3 loop spans 13 amino acids. The CDR3: CASSQGAAETQYF. The CDR3 nucleotides are TGTGCCAGCTCACAGGGGGCGGCGGAGACCCAGTACTTC.

The chain combines TRBV4-2 with TRBJ1-2; the D gene is possibly TRBD1 (5 bases). Germline CDR1 and CDR2: LGHNA and YNFKEQ. This CDR3 is 15 amino acids long. V dropped 1 base and J dropped 3 bases, with 12 bases sitting between them. CDR3 bases: TGTGCCAGCAGCCAAGCTCAGGGTGGGTACTATGGCTACACCTTC. Amino acid sequence: CASSQAQGGYYGYTF.

This clone was seen just once. The V and J genes are TRBV4-3 and TRBJ1-6; D unclear. Deletions cut 0 bases from V and 7 bases from J, with 10 bases between. In germline, CDR1 is LGHNA, CDR2 YSLEER. The CDR3 loop spans 15 amino acids. CDR3 DNA sequence: TGCGCCAGCAGCCAAGATTTTCCAGAAAATTCACCCCTCCACTTT. Its translation: CASSQDFPENSPLHF.

This clone showed up just a few times. V usage is TRBV4-1 and J usage is TRBJ1-1; tentatively, D is TRBD1 (5 bases). Germline lookup yields CDR1 MGHRA and CDR2 YSYEKL. Trimming stripped 0 bases from V and 7 bases from J, with 9 bases between. This CDR3 spans 13 amino acids. DNA of the CDR3: TGCGCCAGCAGCCAAGAAGGACACTATGAAGCTTTCTTT. It translates to CASSQEGHYEAFF.

This rearrangement joins TRBV5-1 to TRBJ2-1; 9 positions match TRBD2. Trimming removed 4 bases from V and 5 bases from J; junction bases left unmatched: 7. The CDR3 is 15 residues long. Germline V CDR1 and CDR2: SGHRS, YFSETQ. CDR3 sequence: CASSISGGANNEQFF. As DNA, the CDR3 is TGCGCCAGCAGCATTAGCGGGGGAGCGAACAATGAGCAGTTCTTC.

The CDR3 DNA reads TGTGCCAGCAGCCAAGACTGGGGCCGGGAGCTGTTTTTT. Protein: CASSQDWGRELFF. The chain links TRBV4-2 to TRBJ2-2, with TRBD1 as a possible D gene (5 bases). Germline V gene sequence: CDR1 LGHNA, CDR2 YNFKEQ. This CDR3 is 13 amino acids long. Trimming took 0 bases from V and 9 from J, leaving 8 bases between them.

This chain uses TRBV11-3 with TRBJ2-1, with 8 bases aligning to TRBD1. CDR1 is SGHNT, CDR2 YENEEA, per germline. The CDR3 covers 17 residues. The V and J ends lost 5 bases and 0 bases, in that order; junction bases with no gene match: 9. The CDR3 DNA sequence: TGTGCCAGCAGCCAAGGACAGGGTCGTAGCTCCTACAATGAGCAGTTCTTC. Translation: CASSQGQGRSSYNEQFF.

The chain links TRBV9 to TRBJ2-5; D remains ambiguous. Germline V gene lookup returns CDR1 SGDLS and CDR2 YYNGEE. V lost 3 bases to trimming and J lost 2 bases, with 11 bases between them. The CDR3 consists of 14 residues. The CDR3 region is CASSAGRGQETQYF. The CDR3 coding sequence is TGTGCCAGCAGCGCTGGCCGAGGACAAGAGACCCAGTACTTC. Full variable domain (rest looked up from reference TRBV9 and TRBJ2-5): DSGVTQTPKHLITATGQRVTLRCSPRSGDLSVYWYQQSLDQGLQFLIQYYNGEERAKGNILERFSAQQFPDLHSELNLSSLELGDSALYFCASSAGRGQETQYFGPGTRLLVL.

The rearrangement links TRBV10-3 to TRBJ2-7; TRBD2 agrees at 9 bases. The length of the CDR3 is 12 residues. From germline, CDR1 is ENHRY and CDR2 SYGVKD. V lost 8 bases and J lost 4; bases outside the gene matches: 3. The CDR3 bases are TGTGCCATCGATAGCGGGGGATACGAGCAGTACTTC. The encoded protein is CAIDSGGYEQYF.

The chain is built from TRBV19 and TRBJ2-1, with TRBD2 matching over 12 bases. The V segment lost 1 base and the J segment 9 bases; nucleotides outside the gene matches: 4. CDR3 length equals 15 residues. CDR1 and CDR2 (germline): LNHDA, SQIVND (reference sequence). Written as DNA, the CDR3 is TGTGCCAGTAGTATAGGGACTAGCGGGATTGGTGAGCAGTTCTTC. This translates into CASSIGTSGIGEQFF.

The chain is built from TRBV27 and TRBJ2-1, with D tentatively TRBD1 (5 bases). CDR3 length: 16 amino acids. In germline, CDR1 is MNHEY, CDR2 SMNVEV (reference sequence). With 2 bases removed from V and 8 bases from J, the gap between germline ends came to 19 bases. The CDR3 sequence: CASSLVVQGLGDEQFF. The CDR3 region has the DNA TGTGCCAGCAGTTTAGTCGTGCAGGGTTTAGGGGATGAGCAGTTCTTC.